Included here is one T cell receptor (beta chain) sequence, with context. TCRdb reprocessed the RT-PCR reads via MiXCR and lists one record per CDR3 protein. The table records roughly 940,000 distinct CDR3 sequences, 15% to 20% of them present only once. V lost 3 bases to trimming and J lost 1 base, with 9 bases between them. The CDR3 is 13 residues long. Germline V gene data show CDR1 as DFQATT and CDR2 as SNEGSKA (reference sequence). This sample is part of a study of patients and donors after allogeneic stem cell transplantation. The specimen was blood, either unsorted or a sorted T cell fraction (not recorded which). The sequence derives from a human donor who was either an allogeneic HSCT recipient or a stem cell or donor lymphocyte infusion donor (not recorded which). It is not recorded whose cells these are; they may come from a transplant donor. The gene calls are TRBV20-1 and TRBJ1-1; D is unclear. CDR3 region: CSARLQWNTEAFF. The CDR3 coding sequence is TGCAGTGCTAGGCTCCAGTGGAACACTGAAGCTTTCTTT.